The TCR beta chain described here comes from a study of yellow fever vaccine responses in identical twins. Note on this clonotype: Its antigen is still unknown.

Points from the study as a whole: Reportedly, the response of twins' T cells to the vaccine seemed partly convergent, partly personalized.

TCRdb re-called the RT-PCR reads through MiXCR, storing one row per CDR3 protein. The table shows 3,000 to 3,500 distinct CDR3 sequences, with about 85% occurring only once. Sequences were derived from T cells from blood (PBMCs), unsorted or a sorted subset (not recorded which), sampled before or after yellow fever vaccination (not recorded which). The source of this sequence is a young woman who received the yellow fever vaccine.

DNA of the CDR3: TGTGCCAGCAGTTTAAGGGGAGTGAACACTGAAGCTTTCTTT. The encoded protein is CASSLRGVNTEAFF. V gene TRBV28 combines with J gene TRBJ1-1, with D maybe TRBD1 (5 bases). The V and J ends lost 2 bases and 0 bases respectively, with 7 bases between them. The CDR3 has 14 amino acids. CDR1 MDHEN and CDR2 SYDVKM come from the germline V gene.